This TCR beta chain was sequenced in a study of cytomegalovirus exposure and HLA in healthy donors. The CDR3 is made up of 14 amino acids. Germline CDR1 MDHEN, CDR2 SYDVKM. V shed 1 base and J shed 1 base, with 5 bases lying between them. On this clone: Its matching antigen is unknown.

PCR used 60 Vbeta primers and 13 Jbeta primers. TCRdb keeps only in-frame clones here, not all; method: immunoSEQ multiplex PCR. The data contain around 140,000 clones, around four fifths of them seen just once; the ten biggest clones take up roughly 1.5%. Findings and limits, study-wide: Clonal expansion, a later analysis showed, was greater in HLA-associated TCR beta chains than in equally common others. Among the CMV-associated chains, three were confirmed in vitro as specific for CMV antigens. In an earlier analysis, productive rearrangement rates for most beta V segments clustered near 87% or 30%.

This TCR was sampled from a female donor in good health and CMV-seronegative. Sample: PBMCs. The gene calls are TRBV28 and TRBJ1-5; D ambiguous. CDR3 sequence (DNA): TGTGCCAGCAGTTTATCATCCAGCAATCAGCCCCAGCATTTT. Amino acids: CASSLSSSNQPQHF.